The T cell receptor (beta chain) described here comes from a study of cytomegalovirus exposure and HLA in healthy donors. The primer mix had 60 Vbeta and 13 Jbeta primers. Method: immunoSEQ multiplex PCR; TCRdb's copy keeps in-frame clones and lacks some. Among 120,000 or so clones listed, 75% to 85% were seen once. This CDR3 has 17 residues. V dropped 3 bases and J dropped 4; count of bases not matched to a gene: 8. CDR1 and CDR2 from the germline V gene are LNHDA and SQIVND (reference sequence). The TCR was taken from a young man in good health and CMV-seropositive. The chain couples TRBV19 to TRBJ2-1; 11 positions agree with TRBD1. The sample was PBMCs. The DNA of the CDR3 is TGTGCCAGTAGTATTACGGGGGGACAGGGGGGTTACAATGAGCAGTTCTTC. This translates into CASSITGGQGGYNEQFF.